The sequence of this T cell receptor (beta chain) was determined in a study of T cells after posttransplantation cyclophosphamide (TCRdb year 2016). A note on the overall study: T cell repertoire reconstitution was tracked by TRB sequencing after myeloablative bone marrow transplantation in which posttransplantation cyclophosphamide was used as GVHD prophylaxis. Antigen receptor sequencing covered samples from some 35 PTCy-treated patients and 16 of their related bone marrow donors. Blood from every one of the 30 or so PTCy patients who had 1-year posttransplant specimens underwent TRB sequencing. In 3 patients, TRB sequencing was also performed on up to 3 more blood samples taken 2 to 5.2 years after transplant, and in a handful of patients, pretransplant blood was also TRB-sequenced. Because TRA and TRB clonality correlated tightly in 9 samples, the subsequent TCR analyses were limited to TRB only. Public TRB sequences were queried against a database of over 3,000 sequences associated with responses to pathogens, tumor antigens, self-antigens and alloantigens. Overall study results and their limits: At 1-2 months, donor-recipient similarity was low but rose over the first year, and the later blood repertoires were often dominated by donor CD8+ memory clones. Across over 40 patients, TRB clonality was highly associated with recipient CMV seropositivity and CMV reactivation, and diversity in PTCy patients was similar to diversity in CNI/methotrexate controls. The TRB repertoires of T cells infiltrating skin or GI tract showed only limited overlap with the TRB repertoires of T cells in blood.

Points on this clone: This receptor's antigen is unknown. No clone much larger than this one lies a single base away; base qualities are absent.

TRB sequencing used genomic DNA with the immunoSEQ assay at survey resolution or the hsTCRB kit. On the study's bioinformatics: The immunoSEQ software handled the initial read processing, while the LymphoSeq R package was used for the repertoire analyses. Clonality was computed as 1 minus normalized Shannon entropy, and a Gini coefficient was also calculated for each TRB dataset. To infer phenotypes in unsorted samples, TRB sequences from sorted subsets of the recipient or donor were mapped onto the unsorted samples of the same recipient. The table comes from immuneACCESS by way of TCRdb, which keeps in-frame sequences with V and J called. Part of the clones is missing from these tables; in studies checked, under half for an unresolved V gene and the rest for unknown reasons. The V and J calls and the clone size are those of that table, but D and trimming were determined from the DNA. Counted in this sample were more than 60,000 clones; over 85% of them appeared once. The ten most abundant clones make up about 3% of the sample.

Peripheral blood samples were provided by related bone marrow donors on the day of marrow donation. Peripheral blood and bone marrow mononuclear cells were isolated by Ficoll-Hypaque density centrifugation and were cryopreserved. The CDR3 starts with the cysteine, ends with the phenylalanine, and has 16 residues. The DNA shown is the 48-base CDR3, in frame from base 1. The germline V gene (reference sequence) sets CDR1 to MNHNY and CDR2 to SVGAGI. V is reduced by 2 bases and J by 4 bases, leaving a spacing of 16 bases between them. This clonotype was obtained from a woman in her thirties in good health and a related stem cell transplant donor. Specimen: PBMCs. The chain joins TRBV6-6 to TRBJ2-3; the D gene lacks a confident call. The CDR3 in this case is CASSYRRTSSADTQYF. In nucleotides, the sequence is TGTGCCAGCAGTTACCGGCGTACTTCGTCTGCAGATACGCAGTATTTT.